The 30 T cell receptor beta chains given below trace back to one sample, sequenced in a study of T cells in Graves' hyperthyroidism and ophthalmopathy. RNA transcripts served as the template for amplifying TCR beta CDR3 regions. Carried out on the TCR CDR3, a first-round RT-PCR used the HTBI primer set. TCRdb ran MiXCR on the multiplex PCR reads and lists one entry per CDR3 protein. This table has more than 350,000 distinct CDR3 sequences, 13% to 15% appearing once. Sequencing input: blood. These receptors originate from a woman aged 55-75 years with Graves' ophthalmopathy.

The V gene is TRBV18, the J gene TRBJ1-1; D is undetermined. The V and J ends lost 3 bases and 4 bases respectively, with 15 bases between them. CDR3 length: 15 residues. Germline V CDR1 and CDR2: KGHSH, LQKENI. In nucleotides, the CDR3 is TGTGCCAGCTCACCGAGGATGGGGTCATCCACTGAAGCTTTCTTT. This encodes CASSPRMGSSTEAFF.

This clonotype was seen at least ten times. This chain joins TRBV5-1 and TRBJ2-3; 8 bases match TRBD1. Germline CDR1 reads SGHRS; CDR2 reads YFSETQ. The junction had 4 bases not matched to a gene; V was cut back by 2 bases and J by 5 bases. There are 14 residues in the CDR3. This chain's CDR3 is CASSFQGAGDTQYF. Here the CDR3 DNA reads TGCGCCAGCAGCTTCCAGGGGGCAGGAGATACGCAGTATTTT.

This rearrangement joins TRBV7-9 to TRBJ2-5, with 9 bases lining up with TRBD1. Germline V gene data show CDR1 as SEHNR and CDR2 as FQNEAQ (reference sequence). With V trimmed by 5 bases and J by 7 bases, 5 bases remained unmatched. CDR3 size: 13 residues. The CDR3 DNA sequence: TGTGCCAGCAGCCCCCGACAGGGGGGGACCCAGTACTTC. It specifies CASSPRQGGTQYF.

The chain joins TRBV7-2 to TRBJ2-3; TRBD2 is a possible D gene (6 bases). The length of the CDR3 is 13 residues. Germline values: CDR1 SGHTA, CDR2 FQGNSA. Trimming took off 11 bases at V and 1 base at J, with 13 bases between the two ends. DNA of the CDR3: TGTGCCCTGGCGGACTATCGCACAGATACGCAGTATTTT. Its translation is CALADYRTDTQYF.

This clonotype came up a few times. The chain carries TRBV13 and TRBJ1-5; D may be TRBD1 (6 bases). Germline V gene data show CDR1 as PRHDT and CDR2 as FYEKMQ (reference sequence). V lost 10 bases, J lost 3 bases, and 16 bases lay in between. The CDR3 is 14 residues long. The CDR3 reads CAKGGAGFNQPQHF. The CDR3, as DNA: TGTGCCAAAGGGGGGGCAGGGTTCAATCAGCCCCAGCATTTT.

This clonotype was observed at least ten times. The gene calls are TRBV5-1 and TRBJ1-5; D is uncertain. Germline lookup yields CDR1 SGHRS and CDR2 YFSETQ. The CDR3 contains 13 residues. V lost 0 bases and J lost 2, with 3 bases in between. The CDR3 spells CASSLDGNQPQHF. CDR3 DNA sequence: TGCGCCAGCAGCTTGGATGGCAATCAGCCCCAGCATTTT.

A remark on this clonotype: A single base separates this from a much larger clone, so it may be a read error. The chain is built from TRBV6-1 and TRBJ1-1; tentative D call: TRBD1 (5 bases). Trimming shortened V by 4 bases and J by 3 bases, and 15 bases separated the two germline ends. This CDR3 has 15 residues. Germline lookup yields CDR1 MNHNS and CDR2 SASEGT. The CDR3 DNA sequence: TGTGCCAGCAGTGCTCGGGACGGGATGGACACTGAAGCTTTCTTT. As protein: CASSARDGMDTEAFF.

The chain combines TRBV19 with TRBJ2-2; D might be TRBD2 (5 bases). V was trimmed by 6 bases and J by 6 bases, leaving 11 bases between them. This CDR3 comprises 13 residues. CDR1 is LNHDA and CDR2 is SQIVND in the germline V gene (reference sequence). For the CDR3, the DNA is TGTGCCAGTAGCACTGAGGGTGCCGGGGAGCTGTTTTTT. This sequence encodes CASSTEGAGELFF.

This clonotype appeared many times. The V and J genes are TRBV29-1 and TRBJ2-7; possibly TRBD1 for D (6 bases). Trimming took 4 bases from V and 2 from J, leaving 9 bases between them. The CDR3 sequence is 12 residues long. Germline-derived CDR1 and CDR2 are SQVTM and ANQGSEA. CDR3 region: CSVGRGAYEQYF. DNA of the CDR3: TGCAGCGTTGGCAGGGGCGCCTACGAGCAGTACTTC.

This CDR3 reads CASSMADRGAWSEKLFF. CDR3 DNA sequence: TGTGCCAGTAGTATGGCGGACAGGGGGGCCTGGAGTGAAAAACTGTTTTTT. The V and J genes are TRBV19 and TRBJ1-4, with TRBD1 matching 10 bases. V lost 3 bases to trimming and J lost 7 bases; unmatched junction nucleotides: 11. CDR3 length: 17 amino acids. CDR1 is LNHDA and CDR2 is SQIVND in the germline V gene (reference sequence).

A word on this clonotype: A much larger clone is a single base away; this may be a read error. The CDR3, as DNA: TGTGCCACCAGTGATTTTGGGACAGGGGGCGCGGACGAGCAGTACTTC. Encoded protein: CATSDFGTGGADEQYF. V usage is TRBV24-1 and J usage is TRBJ2-7; the match to TRBD1 covers 12 bases. Germline CDR1 is KGHDR and CDR2 is SFDVKD. This CDR3 is 16 amino acids long. The ends lost 1 base at V and 5 bases at J; junction bases unmatched: 5.

This clonotype has ten or more counts. The V call is TRBV30, the J call TRBJ2-3; TRBD2 matches at 13 bases. CDR3 length: 15 residues. V dropped 3 bases and J dropped 4; count of bases not matched to a gene: 4. Germline V CDR1 and CDR2: GTSNPN, SVGIG (reference sequence). The CDR3 DNA sequence: TGTGCCTGGAGCGTACTAGCGGGAGGGCCAGATACGCAGTATTTT. It translates to CAWSVLAGGPDTQYF.

Ten or more counts support this clonotype. This chain joins TRBV5-1 and TRBJ2-7; 7 bases are a match to TRBD2. The CDR3 covers 13 residues. The V and J ends lost 4 bases and 4 bases, in that order; junction bases with no gene match: 5. CDR1 is SGHRS, CDR2 YFSETQ, per germline. The CDR3 coding sequence is TGCGCCAGCAGCCTGGCGGGAGTTTACGAGCAGTACTTC. It specifies CASSLAGVYEQYF.

This clonotype appeared many times. The gene calls are TRBV7-9 and TRBJ2-7; either TRBD1 or TRBD2 may fit D (7 bases each). The CDR3 runs to 15 residues. Between the trimmed V and J ends, which lost 3 bases and 2 bases, there was a span of 14 bases. Germline CDR1 and CDR2: SEHNR and FQNEAQ (reference sequence). CDR3 amino acids: CASSFGEGAAYEQYF. The CDR3 region has the DNA TGTGCCAGCAGCTTTGGGGAGGGGGCCGCCTACGAGCAGTACTTC.

This clonotype was seen only a few times. This rearrangement joins TRBV28 to TRBJ2-7; weak D call: TRBD1 (5 bases). Germline assignment: CDR1 MDHEN and CDR2 SYDVKM. V lost 3 bases and J 5 bases, leaving 8 bases between the germline ends. The CDR3 totals 12 residues. The CDR3 DNA is TGTGCCAGCAGTTTCAGGGCGCACGAGCAGTACTTC. Translating it yields CASSFRAHEQYF.

This clonotype was seen only a few times. This chain connects TRBV20-1 to TRBJ2-1; 14 nucleotides line up with TRBD2. With 3 bases clipped from V and 9 bases from J, the junction kept 7 bases outside the gene matches. CDR3 length equals 15 residues. Germline CDR1 is DFQATT and CDR2 is SNEGSKA (reference sequence). The CDR3 spells CSASGLAGGLGEQFF. The CDR3 DNA is TGCAGTGCTAGCGGACTAGCGGGAGGTCTGGGTGAGCAGTTCTTC.

V and J are TRBV20-1 and TRBJ2-1; D might be TRBD1 (6 bases). This CDR3 is built from 13 residues. CDR1 and CDR2 (germline): DFQATT, SNEGSKA (reference sequence). V dropped 8 bases and J dropped 6 bases, with 17 bases sitting between them. The CDR3: CSPRNRDLNEQFF. The CDR3 region has the DNA TGCAGTCCCCGGAACAGGGACCTCAATGAGCAGTTCTTC.

A few counts support this clonotype. The V call is TRBV10-2, the J call TRBJ2-5; D tentatively fits TRBD1 or TRBD2 (5 bases each). Trimming removed 6 bases at V and 5 bases at J, with 19 bases between. Germline lookup yields CDR1 WSHSY and CDR2 SAAADI. The CDR3 spans 15 residues. The CDR3 loop is CASRTLGVDGETQYF. The CDR3 coding sequence is TGCGCCAGCAGGACCTTGGGGGTAGACGGGGAGACCCAGTACTTC.

This clonotype came up many times. The chain links TRBV28 to TRBJ2-5; D perhaps matches TRBD2 (5 bases). The CDR3 has 16 residues. Germline lookup yields CDR1 MDHEN and CDR2 SYDVKM. V shed 5 bases and J shed 5 bases, with 21 bases lying between them. CDR3 amino acids: CASSPEGRHLGETQYF. The DNA for the CDR3 is TGTGCCAGCAGTCCCGAAGGGAGACACCTGGGGGAGACCCAGTACTTC. The variable domain in full, completed from reference TRBV28 and TRBJ2-5, reads DVKVTQSSRYLVKRTGEKVFLECVQDMDHENMFWYRQDPGLGLRLIYFSYDVKMKEKGDIPEGYSVSREKKERFSLILESASTNQTSMYLCASSPEGRHLGETQYFGPGTRLLVL.

This clonotype was seen many times. The CDR3 region is CASSKTTGSDTQYF. The CDR3 nucleotides are TGTGCCAGCAGCAAAACAACAGGGTCAGATACGCAGTATTTT. V usage is TRBV7-3 and J usage is TRBJ2-3; TRBD1 might be the D (6 bases). CDR3 length: 14 amino acids. Trimming pared 5 bases from V and 4 bases from J, leaving 13 bases between. The germline gives CDR1 SGHTA, CDR2 FQGTGA.

This clonotype appeared many times. V and J are TRBV7-8 and TRBJ1-2, with TRBD1 as a possible D gene (5 bases). Germline V gene lookup returns CDR1 SGHVS and CDR2 FQNEAQ. Trimming stripped 0 bases from V and 6 bases from J, with 14 bases between. The CDR3 is 15 amino acids. The CDR3 loop reads CASSLALVIGDGYTF. CDR3 DNA: TGTGCCAGCAGCTTAGCGCTTGTTATAGGGGATGGCTACACCTTC.

This clonotype was observed many times. The V gene is TRBV28, the J gene TRBJ2-3; TRBD2 matches at 10 bases. This CDR3 has 16 amino acids. Germline assignment: CDR1 MDHEN and CDR2 SYDVKM. The junction had 11 bases not matched to a gene; V was cut back by 5 bases and J by 6 bases. In nucleotides, the CDR3 is TGTGCCAGCAGTAACGGGCAGCGGGGGGGGCGGGATACGCAGTATTTT. Translating it yields CASSNGQRGGRDTQYF.

This chain connects TRBV19 to TRBJ1-2; TRBD1 agrees at 8 bases. The J segment lost 2 bases and the V segment lost 10 bases, leaving 6 bases of the junction unmatched. The CDR3 runs to 13 residues. In germline, CDR1 is LNHDA, CDR2 SQIVND (reference sequence). The CDR3 protein is CATGQAINYGYTF. As DNA, the CDR3 is TGTGCCACGGGACAGGCAATAAACTATGGCTACACCTTC.

This clonotype was observed many times. This chain joins TRBV5-1 and TRBJ2-1; 10 nucleotides align to TRBD2. The germline gives CDR1 SGHRS, CDR2 YFSETQ. J gave up 9 bases and V 0 bases, and 6 bases lay outside the gene matches. This CDR3 region has 15 residues. The CDR3 is CASSLESGRAFEQFF. CDR3 nucleotide sequence: TGCGCCAGCAGCTTGGAAAGCGGGAGGGCCTTTGAGCAGTTCTTC. The variable domain in full, completed from reference TRBV5-1 and TRBJ2-1, reads KAGVTQTPRYLIKTRGQQVTLSCSPISGHRSVSWYQQTPGQGLQFLFEYFSETQRNKGNFPGRFSGRQFSNSRSEMNVSTLELGDSALYLCASSLESGRAFEQFFGPGTRLTVL.

CDR3 nucleotides: TGTGCCACCAGTGAGTCTTGGGGGCAGGGTGGCTACACCTTC. The encoded protein is CATSESWGQGGYTF. The chain links TRBV24-1 to TRBJ1-2, with a tentative D call TRBD1 (6 bases). The germline V gene has CDR1 KGHDR and CDR2 SFDVKD. V was cut by 4 bases and J by 7 bases, with 15 bases left in between. This CDR3 contains 14 residues.

The rearrangement links TRBV19 to TRBJ2-1; 9 nucleotides match TRBD1. Germline V lookup: CDR1 LNHDA, CDR2 SQIVND (reference sequence). The CDR3 contains 14 residues. The J segment lost 7 bases and the V segment lost 7 bases, leaving 8 bases of the junction unmatched. The CDR3 region is CASKWDRDMNEQFF. CDR3 nucleotides: TGTGCCAGTAAGTGGGACAGGGATATGAATGAGCAGTTCTTC.

This clonotype was recorded many times. The rearrangement uses TRBV18 and TRBJ2-1; 8 nucleotides align to TRBD2. Trimming took 2 bases from V and 9 from J; bases not matched to a gene: 6. Germline V gene sequence: CDR1 KGHSH, CDR2 LQKENI. The CDR3 is 14 residues long. The CDR3 sequence: CASSPTSGSSEQFF. The CDR3 coding sequence is TGTGCCAGCTCACCAACGAGCGGGAGTTCTGAGCAGTTCTTC.

The table lists this clonotype with a few counts. The V call is TRBV20-1, the J call TRBJ2-1; the match to TRBD2 covers 7 bases. The CDR3 covers 13 residues. CDR1 and CDR2 (germline): DFQATT, SNEGSKA (reference sequence). The V segment lost 7 bases and the J segment 7 bases; nucleotides outside the gene matches: 10. The DNA of the CDR3 is TGCAGTGGGCCGGGCGGGAGTAGGAATGAGCAGTTCTTC. Translating it yields CSGPGGSRNEQFF.

J is TRBJ1-5 and V is TRBV4-2; D is undetermined. The CDR3 consists of 14 residues. From germline, CDR1 is LGHNA and CDR2 YNFKEQ. Trimming stripped 3 bases from V and 3 bases from J, with 9 bases between. CDR3 loop: CASSHSQINQPQHF. CDR3 DNA sequence: TGTGCCAGCAGCCATTCCCAGATCAATCAGCCCCAGCATTTT.

This chain joins TRBV19 and TRBJ2-1; 9 nucleotides agree with TRBD2. The J segment lost 1 base and the V segment lost 7 bases, leaving 5 bases of the junction unmatched. The CDR3 consists of 15 residues. Germline CDR1 and CDR2: LNHDA and SQIVND (reference sequence). The CDR3 protein is CASTESGRSYNEQFF. DNA for the CDR3: TGTGCCAGTACTGAAAGCGGGAGGTCCTACAATGAGCAGTTCTTC.